This TCR beta chain stems from a study of shared T cell receptors in the human thymus. Produced via immunoSEQ multiplex PCR; TCRdb's table is partial and in-frame only. Of 500,000 to 750,000 clones detected, approximately 88% appear once; the ten largest clones hold roughly 0.0097%. This clone showed up just once. This specimen includes other DNA sequences encoding the same CDR3. The J segment lost 0 bases and the V segment lost 2 bases, leaving 1 base of the junction unmatched. Germline values: CDR1 MNHEY, CDR2 SMNVEV (reference sequence). The CDR3 has 14 amino acids. These data also featured in a second study, about human thymus T cells. That study reports: Resections removed during corrective heart surgery provided the thymus tissue used. Thymic and blood repertoires appeared to show biased V and J gene usage. As related research reported, thymic repertoires overlapped highly among unrelated individuals.

V usage is TRBV27 and J usage is TRBJ2-7; 7 nucleotides align to TRBD1. This TCR came from a boy younger than two with a congenital heart defect. Material for sequencing was thymocytes. The CDR3 reads CASSLGTASYEQYF. The CDR3 bases are TGTGCCAGCAGTTTAGGGACAGCCTCCTACGAGCAGTACTTC.